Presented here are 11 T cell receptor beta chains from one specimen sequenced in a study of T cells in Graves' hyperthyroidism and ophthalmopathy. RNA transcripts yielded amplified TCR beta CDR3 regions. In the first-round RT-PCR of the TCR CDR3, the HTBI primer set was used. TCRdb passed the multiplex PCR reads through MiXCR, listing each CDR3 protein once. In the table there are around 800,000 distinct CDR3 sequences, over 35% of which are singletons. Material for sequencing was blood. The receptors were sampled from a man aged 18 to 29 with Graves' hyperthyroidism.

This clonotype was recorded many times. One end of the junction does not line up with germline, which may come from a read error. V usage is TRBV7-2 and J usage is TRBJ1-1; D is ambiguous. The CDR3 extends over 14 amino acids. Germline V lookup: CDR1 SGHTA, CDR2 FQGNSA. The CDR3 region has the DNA TGCGCCAGCAGCCAGGAGGTACTCAGCACTGAAGCTTTCTTT. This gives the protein CASSQEVLSTEAFF. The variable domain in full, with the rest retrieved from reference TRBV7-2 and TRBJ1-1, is GAGVSQSPSNKVTEKGKDVELRCDPISGHTALYWYRQSLGQGLEFLIYFQGNSAPDKSGLPSDRFSAERTGGSVSTLTIQRTQQEDSAVYLCASSQEVLSTEAFFGQGTRLTVV.

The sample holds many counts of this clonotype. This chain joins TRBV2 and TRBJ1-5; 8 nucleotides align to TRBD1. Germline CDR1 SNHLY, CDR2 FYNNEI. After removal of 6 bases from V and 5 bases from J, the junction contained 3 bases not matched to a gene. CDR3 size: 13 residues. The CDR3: CASRSTGDQPQHF. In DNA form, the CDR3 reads TGTGCCAGCAGGTCGACAGGGGATCAGCCCCAGCATTTT.

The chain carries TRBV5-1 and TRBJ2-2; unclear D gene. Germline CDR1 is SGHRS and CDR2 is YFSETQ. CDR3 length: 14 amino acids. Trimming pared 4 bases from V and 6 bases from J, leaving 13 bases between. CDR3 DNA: TGCGCCAGCAGCCCGACTGGGGTAGCCGGGGAGCTGTTTTTT. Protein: CASSPTGVAGELFF.

CDR3 loop: CASSMVQGQANYGYTF. The CDR3 DNA sequence: TGTGCCAGTAGTATGGTTCAGGGGCAAGCTAACTATGGCTACACCTTC. The chain recombines TRBV19 with TRBJ1-2, with a tentative D call TRBD1 (6 bases). V was pared by 3 bases and J by 0 bases, with 14 bases between. This CDR3 has 16 residues. From germline, CDR1 is LNHDA and CDR2 SQIVND (reference sequence).

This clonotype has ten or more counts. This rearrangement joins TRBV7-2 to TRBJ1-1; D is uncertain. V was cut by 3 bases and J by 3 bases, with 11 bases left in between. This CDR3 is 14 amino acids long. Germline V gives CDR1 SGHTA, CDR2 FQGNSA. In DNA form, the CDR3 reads TGTGCCAGCAGCTTTTACAGTGGGGACACTGAAGCTTTCTTT. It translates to CASSFYSGDTEAFF.

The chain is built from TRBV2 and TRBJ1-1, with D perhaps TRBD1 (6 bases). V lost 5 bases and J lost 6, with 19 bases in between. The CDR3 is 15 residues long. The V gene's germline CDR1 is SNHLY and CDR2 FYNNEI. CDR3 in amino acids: CASSLSIEGVPEAFF. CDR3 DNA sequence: TGTGCCAGCAGTTTATCGATAGAGGGGGTCCCTGAAGCTTTCTTT.

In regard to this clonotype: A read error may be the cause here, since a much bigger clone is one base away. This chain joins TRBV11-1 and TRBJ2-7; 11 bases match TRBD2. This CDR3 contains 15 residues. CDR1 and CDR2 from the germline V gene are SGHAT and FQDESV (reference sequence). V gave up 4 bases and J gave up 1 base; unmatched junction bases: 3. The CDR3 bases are TGTGCCAGCAGCTACGCTAGCGGGGGGTCCTACGAGCAGTACTTC. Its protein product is CASSYASGGSYEQYF.

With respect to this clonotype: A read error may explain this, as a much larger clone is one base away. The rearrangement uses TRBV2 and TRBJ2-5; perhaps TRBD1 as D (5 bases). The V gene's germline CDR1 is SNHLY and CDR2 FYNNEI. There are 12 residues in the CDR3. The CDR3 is CTSIETEETQYF. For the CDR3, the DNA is TGTACCAGCATCGAGACAGAAGAGACCCAGTACTTC.

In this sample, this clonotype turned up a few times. CDR3 bases: TGTGCCATCAGTGAGACTGGACAAGTAAGCTCTGGGGCCAACGTCCTGACTTTC. It yields the protein CAISETGQVSSGANVLTF. The rearrangement links TRBV10-3 to TRBJ2-6; D might be TRBD1 (5 bases). Per the germline V gene, CDR1 is ENHRY and CDR2 is SYGVKD. The CDR3 has 18 amino acids. The germline V and J ends were trimmed by 2 bases and 0 bases, with 14 bases remaining between them.

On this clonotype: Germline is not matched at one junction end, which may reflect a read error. CDR3 coding DNA: TGCGCCAGCAGCCAAGAAGTCAGGGGGTTCTGGGCTTATAATTCACCCCTCCACTTT. This sequence encodes CASSQEVRGFWAYNSPLHF. The rearrangement uses TRBV7-9 and TRBJ1-6; 7 nucleotides match TRBD1. CDR1 SEHNR and CDR2 FQNEAQ come from the germline V gene (reference sequence). CDR3 length: 19 residues.

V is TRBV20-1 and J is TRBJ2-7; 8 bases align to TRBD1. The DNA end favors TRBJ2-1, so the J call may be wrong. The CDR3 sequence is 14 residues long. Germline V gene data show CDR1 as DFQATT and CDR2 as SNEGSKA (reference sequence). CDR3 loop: CSARDNRGVGEQFF. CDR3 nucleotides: TGCAGTGCTAGAGATAACAGGGGGGTAGGTGAGCAGTTCTTC.